The clone carrying this T cell receptor beta chain was found many times. This specimen belongs to a study of T cells after yellow fever vaccination. TCRdb re-derived calls from the 5' RACE reads in MiXCR, one entry per CDR3 protein. Counted here are fewer than 350,000 distinct CDR3 sequences, around 3.6% occurring once; the ten biggest clones make up about a quarter. Trimming at V came to 5 bases and at J to 1 base, leaving 1 base not matched to a gene. The CDR3 is 13 residues long. CDR1 SEHNR and CDR2 FQNEAQ come from the germline V gene (reference sequence). This material consisted of PBMCs, taken on the day of the yellow fever booster vaccination. This TCR was recovered from a man aged 18 to 35 who received the YFV17D yellow fever vaccine. V usage is TRBV7-9 and J usage is TRBJ1-1; TRBD1 matches 7 bases. CDR3 loop: CASSRTGNTEAFF. DNA for the CDR3: TGTGCCAGCAGCCGGACAGGGAACACTGAAGCTTTCTTT.